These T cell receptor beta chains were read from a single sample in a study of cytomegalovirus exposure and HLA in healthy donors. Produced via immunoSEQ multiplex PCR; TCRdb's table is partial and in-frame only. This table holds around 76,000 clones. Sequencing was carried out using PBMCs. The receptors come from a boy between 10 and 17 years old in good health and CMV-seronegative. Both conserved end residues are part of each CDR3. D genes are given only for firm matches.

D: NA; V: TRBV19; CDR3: CASSIDRGNSPLHF
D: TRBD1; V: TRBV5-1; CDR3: CASSLRQGQYEQYF
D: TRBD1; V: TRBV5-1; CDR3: CASSERQGDGELFF
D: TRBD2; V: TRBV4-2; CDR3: CASSQGTSGTYEQYF
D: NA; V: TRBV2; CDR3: CASSEGGGAGEGGYTF
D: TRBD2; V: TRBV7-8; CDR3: CASSLGLASYNEQFF
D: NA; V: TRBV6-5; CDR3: CATGRGTTNTGELFF
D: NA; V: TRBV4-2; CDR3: CASSQDLWGDEQFF
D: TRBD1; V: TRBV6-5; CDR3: CASSSTGQGGYGYTF
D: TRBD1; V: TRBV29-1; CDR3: CSVLQGAPEAFF
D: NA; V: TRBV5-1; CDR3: CASSLGAASNTEAFF
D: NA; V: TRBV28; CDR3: CASRIGGEAFF
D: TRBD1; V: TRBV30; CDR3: CAWSVQGVNTEAFF
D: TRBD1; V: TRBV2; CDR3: CASSWGQSDQPQHF
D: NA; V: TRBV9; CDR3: CASSVDSDYNEQFF
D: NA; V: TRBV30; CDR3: CAWSVLGGDTEAFF
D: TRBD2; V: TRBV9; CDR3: CASSVGLAGVNEQFF
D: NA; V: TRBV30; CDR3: CAWSKIRPDPRLKSGELFF
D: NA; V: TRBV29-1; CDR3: CSVVRSGQGAGYTF
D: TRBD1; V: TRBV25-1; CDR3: CASSESPPQGGRSYEQYF
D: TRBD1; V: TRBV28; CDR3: CASSGIDRGFYEQYF
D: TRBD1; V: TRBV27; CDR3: CASSQPGQGGEQYF
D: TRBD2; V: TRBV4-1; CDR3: CASSQDPGGNPFF
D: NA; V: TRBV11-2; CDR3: CASSLGYSNQPQHF
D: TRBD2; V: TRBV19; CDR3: CASSLASGRVAGANVLTF
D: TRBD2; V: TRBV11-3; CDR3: CASSLTSGDHEQFF
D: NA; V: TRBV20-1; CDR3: CSASFLGTSLF
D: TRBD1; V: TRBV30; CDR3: CAWRDPQGAEGYTF
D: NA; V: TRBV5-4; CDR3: CASSLDKNQPQHF
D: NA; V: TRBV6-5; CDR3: CASRLSRDYGYTF
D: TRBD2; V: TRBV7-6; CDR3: CASSAPSGSSYNEQFF
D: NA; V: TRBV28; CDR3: CASSFRGGHQPQHF
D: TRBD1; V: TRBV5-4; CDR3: CASSSLRTGGPLDGEQYF
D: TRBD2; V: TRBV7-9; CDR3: CASSPGLAGDIYEQYF
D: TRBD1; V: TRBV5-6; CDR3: CASSSGTGRPRDYGYTF
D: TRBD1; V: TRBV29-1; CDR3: CSVGTGAFVGDTEAFF
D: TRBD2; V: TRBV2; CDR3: CASSDLLAEETQYF